The T cell receptor beta chain described here comes from a study of control samples from healthy donors and cancer patients. Germline CDR1 and CDR2: MDHEN and SYDVKM. V was shortened by 6 bases and J by 0 bases, with 9 bases between the two germline ends. The CDR3 has 14 amino acids. The protocol was immunoSEQ multiplex PCR, while the TCRdb copy is restricted to in-frame clones and leaves out a portion. Here the sample spans roughly 130,000 clones, about 88% being singletons. The clonotype comes from a man between 50 and 59 years old in good health. The sequencing sample was made of blood. This rearrangement joins TRBV28 to TRBJ1-3; no clear D gene. CDR3 DNA: TGTGCCAGCAGCCGCCTAAGCTCTGGAAACACCATATATTTT. Protein product: CASSRLSSGNTIYF.